A selection of T cell receptor beta chains follows, all from one sample in a study of T cell responses to AZD1222 COVID-19 vaccine. Profiling relied on immunoSEQ multiplex PCR, and the TCRdb table lists in-frame clones only, not all of them. Here the sample spans about 81,000 clones, around 93% being singletons. This specimen consisted of peripheral blood, obtained 28 days after the second AZD1222 dose. These receptors were taken from an adult who received the AZD1222 COVID-19 vaccine. The CDR3 runs from the conserved cysteine through the conserved F or W. The D gene is left open where the match is weak. Part of the rows lack a size; the others show once, few, many or a class for expanded clones.

J,size,D,V,CDR3,DNA
TRBJ2-6,.,.,TRBV7-2,CASSRVSGVGGANVLTF,TGTGCCAGCAGCCGTGTATCGGGGGTAGGTGGGGCCAACGTCCTGACTTTC
TRBJ1-5,.,TRBD1,TRBV5-3,CARSSSGTGGGGGQPQHF,TGTGCCAGAAGCTCTTCCGGGACAGGGGGCGGAGGAGGGCAGCCCCAGCATTTT
TRBJ1-4,.,.,TRBV27,CASSPLDTSGEKLFF,TGTGCCAGCAGTCCTTTAGACACCTCCGGTGAAAAACTGTTTTTT
TRBJ2-7,.,.,TRBV7-9,CASSHYGRMGYEQYF,TGTGCCAGCAGCCACTATGGCAGAATGGGATACGAGCAGTACTTC
TRBJ2-7,.,.,TRBV11-2,CASSLGLASGHEQYF,TGTGCCAGCAGCTTAGGTTTGGCTAGTGGGCACGAGCAGTACTTC
TRBJ1-6,.,.,TRBV18,CASSQNRNSYNSPLHF,TGTGCCAGCTCCCAGAACAGGAACTCCTATAATTCACCCCTCCACTTT
TRBJ2-5,.,.,TRBV5-6,CASSLRTGSGETQYF,TGTGCCAGCAGCTTACGCACAGGGTCCGGAGAGACCCAGTACTTC
TRBJ2-3,.,.,TRBV4-2,CASSLAEAGTDTQYF,TGTGCCAGCAGCTTAGCGGAGGCGGGCACAGATACGCAGTATTTT
TRBJ1-5,.,.,TRBV21-1,CAGPAGSTQPQHF,TGTGCCGGGCCCGCCGGATCCACTCAGCCCCAGCATTTT
TRBJ1-5,.,.,TRBV19,CASKVGTLPQHF,TGTGCCAGTAAAGTGGGAACGCTGCCCCAGCATTTT
TRBJ2-1,few,.,TRBV10-1,CASSESRAEIKEQFF,TGCGCCAGCAGTGAATCGAGGGCCGAGATTAAGGAGCAGTTCTTC